The present entry profiles one TCR beta chain with its context. Antigen specificity is unknown. The data originate from a study of beta chain features in type 1 diabetes. Study-level findings and limits: Among patients with Type 1 diabetes, TCRB CDR3s were moderately but significantly shorter in every one of the four CD4+ subsets.

V was pared by 5 bases and J by 0 bases, with 16 bases between. Germline V gives CDR1 MNHNY, CDR2 SVGAGI (reference sequence). The CDR3 consists of 16 residues. The isolated RNA, all of it, was reverse transcribed, so expressed TCRB transcripts were what got sequenced. Generated by immunoSEQ multiplex PCR, the TCRdb table keeps only in-frame clones and is missing some. This sample has about 25,000 clones, with roughly two thirds found just once. The genes are TRBV6-6 and TRBJ1-1; D is perhaps TRBD1 (5 bases). This sequence was found in a woman between 35 and 50 years old with type 1 diabetes. The sample taken for sequencing was stem cell memory CD4+ T cells from blood. Written as DNA, the CDR3 is TGTGCCAGCAGTCTCGGGCTGGGAGGGGTGAACACTGAAGCTTTCTTT. Translating it yields CASSLGLGGVNTEAFF.